Each of the 23 T cell receptor beta chains below was sequenced from the same sample in a study of T cells in localized non-small cell lung cancer. The protocol was immunoSEQ multiplex PCR, while the TCRdb copy is restricted to in-frame clones and leaves out a portion. The table shows about 26,000 clones, with 81% occurring only once. Specimen: peripheral blood, collected before any cancer treatment. The source is a man aged 35 to 69 with stage III squamous cell lung carcinoma.

The chain uses TRBV14 and TRBJ2-7, with 13 bases fitting TRBD2. Germline loops: CDR1 SGHDN, CDR2 FVKESK. The V segment lost 5 bases and the J segment 9 bases; nucleotides outside the gene matches: 10. The CDR3 length is 15 residues. The CDR3 is CASSSGLAGAPRQYF. The CDR3 region has the DNA TGTGCCAGCAGCAGCGGACTAGCGGGAGCCCCTAGGCAGTACTTC.

This chain connects TRBV6-1 to TRBJ1-2, with unresolved D. V gave up 2 bases and J gave up 14 bases, with 21 bases separating them. From germline, CDR1 is MNHNS and CDR2 SASEGT. This CDR3 is built from 14 residues. The CDR3 DNA reads TGTGCCAGCAGTGAAATCGTCCTCCGGGAACCGGGGACCTTC. Its translation: CASSEIVLREPGTF.

The V gene is TRBV18, the J gene TRBJ1-1, with D possibly being TRBD1 (6 bases). The V gene's germline CDR1 is KGHSH and CDR2 LQKENI. V was shortened by 4 bases and J by 1 base, with 10 bases between the two germline ends. This CDR3 region has 14 residues. The DNA for the CDR3 is TGTGCCAGCTCACAGGTGACAGGGAACACTGAAGCTTTCTTT. It yields the protein CASSQVTGNTEAFF.

This chain links TRBV7-2 with TRBJ1-3, with D possibly being TRBD1 (6 bases). Looked up from germline, CDR1 is SGHTA and CDR2 is FQGNSA. The CDR3 spans 16 residues. V lost 1 base and J 2 bases, leaving 12 bases between the germline ends. The CDR3 DNA is TGTGCCAGCAGCTTAGTAGTATCAGGGGCTGGAAACACCATATATTTT. It is translated as CASSLVVSGAGNTIYF.

The V gene is TRBV6-5, the J gene TRBJ2-4; 7 bases are a match to TRBD2. This CDR3 region has 15 residues. V dropped 7 bases and J dropped 3; count of bases not matched to a gene: 9. Germline CDR1 and CDR2: MNHEY and SVGAGI. The CDR3: CASKGRAEGKNIQYF. CDR3 nucleotides: TGTGCCAGCAAGGGGAGGGCTGAGGGCAAAAACATTCAGTACTTC.

The rearrangement joins TRBV7-6 to TRBJ2-1; TRBD1 agrees at 7 bases. With 1 base clipped from V and 0 bases from J, the junction kept 6 bases outside the gene matches. The CDR3 loop spans 17 amino acids. Germline CDR1 is SGHVS and CDR2 is FNYEAQ. This CDR3 is CASSLDNRGTSYNEQFF. CDR3 in DNA: TGTGCCAGCAGCTTAGATAACAGGGGAACCTCCTACAATGAGCAGTTCTTC.

The chain employs TRBV5-6 and TRBJ1-1; D is undetermined. The CDR3 length is 14 residues. The germline V gene has CDR1 SGHDT and CDR2 YYEEEE. Trimming cost V 4 bases and J 1 base, with 11 bases left between them. Here the CDR3 reads CASSHTLGNTEAFF. The CDR3 nucleotides read TGTGCCAGCAGCCACACCTTAGGGAACACTGAAGCTTTCTTT.

This clone has just one count. This chain joins TRBV7-8 and TRBJ2-1; unclear D gene. The V end lost 6 bases, the J end lost 10 bases, and 10 bases lay between the germline ends. The CDR3 is made up of 11 amino acids. Germline V gene lookup returns CDR1 SGHVS and CDR2 FQNEAQ. CDR3 DNA: TGTGCCAGCAGTGAGGCATGGGAGCAGTTCTTC. It codes for CASSEAWEQFF. The full variable domain, with the rest looked up from reference TRBV7-8 and TRBJ2-1, is GAGVSQSPRYKVAKRGQDVALRCDPISGHVSLFWYQQALGQGPEFLTYFQNEAQLDKSGLPSDRFFAERPEGSVSTLKIQRTQQEDSAVYLCASSEAWEQFFGPGTRLTVL.

The rearrangement links TRBV18 to TRBJ1-4; no firm D call. Germline lookup yields CDR1 KGHSH and CDR2 LQKENI. The V gene lost 6 bases and the J gene lost 0 bases, with 14 bases spanning the gap. CDR3 length: 16 residues. The CDR3: CASSRNGLSTNEKLFF. CDR3 nucleotides: TGTGCCAGCTCGCGAAACGGACTTTCAACTAATGAAAAACTGTTTTTT.

V and J are TRBV25-1 and TRBJ1-2; D is unresolved. Trimming removed 3 bases at V and 3 bases at J, with 2 bases between. Germline assignment: CDR1 MGHDK and CDR2 SYGVNS. This CDR3 comprises 11 residues. The CDR3 protein is CASSDHYGYTF. In nucleotides, the CDR3 is TGTGCCAGCAGTGACCACTATGGCTACACCTTC.

This chain links TRBV7-8 with TRBJ2-5; 10 nucleotides align to TRBD1. CDR3 length equals 13 residues. CDR1 and CDR2 from the germline V gene are SGHVS and FQNEAQ. The V gene end was trimmed by 6 bases and the J gene end by 4 bases; junction bases not matched to a gene: 2. The DNA of the CDR3 is TGTGCCAGCAGTCGACAGGGGGCAGAGACCCAGTACTTC. Protein: CASSRQGAETQYF.

The gene calls are TRBV4-2 and TRBJ1-5, with no clear D. The CDR3 is made up of 15 amino acids. Germline lookup yields CDR1 LGHNA and CDR2 YNFKEQ. Between the trimmed V and J ends, which lost 1 base and 6 bases, there was a span of 13 bases. CDR3 bases: TGTGCCAGCAGCCAAGTTATGGGAGCAACTCAGCCCCAGCATTTT. Translating it yields CASSQVMGATQPQHF.

This clone has a single count. The chain combines TRBV6-5 with TRBJ1-6, with D unclear. The V gene lost 0 bases and the J gene lost 11 bases, with 11 bases spanning the gap. The length of the CDR3 is 14 residues. The germline gives CDR1 MNHEY, CDR2 SVGAGI. Here the CDR3 reads CASSYSSRVPPLHF. The CDR3 bases are TGTGCCAGCAGTTACTCGAGCCGGGTTCCACCCCTCCACTTT.

The CDR3 DNA sequence: TGTGCCAGCAGCAAACGCCGCCTCGTTTTTACTAACTATGGCTACACCTTC. Residues: CASSKRRLVFTNYGYTF. The chain is built from TRBV21-1 and TRBJ1-2. TRBV21-1 is marked as a pseudogene. The CDR3 is 17 amino acids.

The chain recombines TRBV9 with TRBJ1-1, with 8 bases matching TRBD1. The CDR3 totals 14 residues. The V segment lost 3 bases and the J segment 4 bases; nucleotides outside the gene matches: 5. CDR1 and CDR2 (germline): SGDLS, YYNGEE. DNA of the CDR3: TGTGCCAGCAGCGGCCAGGGGGCTGGCACTGAAGCTTTCTTT. Protein: CASSGQGAGTEAFF.

The chain links TRBV5-5 to TRBJ2-7, with D unresolved. The CDR3 loop spans 14 amino acids. Germline CDR1 and CDR2: SGHKS and YYEKEE (reference sequence). Trimming took off 4 bases at V and 1 base at J, with 12 bases between the two ends. CDR3 in amino acids: CASSTVQRSYEQYF. CDR3 sequence (DNA): TGTGCCAGCAGCACCGTACAGAGATCCTACGAGCAGTACTTC.

The rearrangement uses TRBV19 and TRBJ2-1; D remains ambiguous. The germline CDR1 and CDR2 sequences are LNHDA and SQIVND (reference sequence). Trimming pared 0 bases from V and 4 bases from J, leaving 4 bases between. The CDR3 covers 13 residues. The chain's CDR3 is CASSIDRYNEQFF. CDR3 in DNA: TGTGCCAGTAGTATAGACAGATACAATGAGCAGTTCTTC.

This clone was counted a single time. This sequence joins TRBV2 and TRBJ2-6; D is unresolved. Germline V lookup: CDR1 SNHLY, CDR2 FYNNEI. CDR3 length: 14 amino acids. Trimming removed 3 bases at V and 2 bases at J, with 5 bases between. CDR3 nucleotide sequence: TGTGCCAGCAGTGAGGTCGCTGGGGCCAACGTCCTGACTTTC. Translated, it gives CASSEVAGANVLTF. Full variable domain (outside the CDR3, taken from reference TRBV2 and TRBJ2-6): EPEVTQTPSHQVTQMGQEVILRCVPISNHLYFYWYRQILGQKVEFLVSFYNNEISEKSEIFDDQFSVERPDGSNFTLKIRSTKLEDSAMYFCASSEVAGANVLTFGAGSRLTVL.

V gene TRBV7-9 combines with J gene TRBJ2-1; D is uncertain. CDR1 and CDR2 (germline): SEHNR, FQNEAQ (reference sequence). The V gene lost 6 bases and the J gene lost 6 bases, with 18 bases spanning the gap. The CDR3 runs to 15 residues. CDR3: CASRPPPRLGNEQFF. CDR3 nucleotide sequence: TGTGCCAGCAGACCACCCCCTAGGCTCGGCAATGAGCAGTTCTTC. Supplemented by reference TRBV7-9 and TRBJ2-1, the full variable domain reads DTGVSQNPRHKITKRGQNVTFRCDPISEHNRLYWYRQTLGQGPEFLTYFQNEAQLEKSRLLSDRFSAERPKGSFSTLEIQRTEQGDSAMYLCASRPPPRLGNEQFFGPGTRLTVL.

This rearrangement joins TRBV6-1 to TRBJ1-5, with a possible D match to TRBD1 (6 bases). The germline V gene has CDR1 MNHNS and CDR2 SASEGT. The CDR3 has 14 amino acids. Trimming took 5 bases from V and 6 from J, leaving 14 bases between them. The CDR3 DNA reads TGTGCCAGCAGTAAGGGGGTGCAAGGTCAGCCCCAGCATTTT. Its translation: CASSKGVQGQPQHF.

J is TRBJ1-5 and V is TRBV18, with TRBD1 as a possible D gene (5 bases). Trimming removed 6 bases from V and 4 bases from J, with 22 bases in between. From germline, CDR1 is KGHSH and CDR2 LQKENI. The CDR3 is 17 residues long. As DNA, the CDR3 is TGTGCCAGCTCCCCGAAACCGACAGTTTTGCCAAATCAGCCCCAGCATTTT. Translation gives CASSPKPTVLPNQPQHF.

Comments on this clone: One junction end disagrees with the germline gene, perhaps due to a read error. The chain is built from TRBV5-1 and TRBJ2-6, with D unclear. In germline, CDR1 is SGHRS, CDR2 YFSETQ. This CDR3 region has 17 residues. The CDR3 loop is CASSHVPPGSRANVLTF. The CDR3 nucleotides are TGCGCCAGCAGCCACGTACCCCCGGGCTCTCGGGCCAACGTCCTGACTTTC.

This chain connects TRBV6-5 to TRBJ1-3, with D possibly TRBD1 on 5 matching bases. The length of the CDR3 is 15 residues. CDR1 is MNHEY, CDR2 SVGAGI, per germline. The ends were cut back, 2 bases at V and 1 base at J, with 9 bases in the middle. Here the CDR3 DNA reads TGTGCCAGCAGTTACAGGGGATCTTCTGGAAACACCATATATTTT. This encodes CASSYRGSSGNTIYF.